The clone carrying this T cell receptor (beta chain) was recorded a few times. Its antigen is as yet unknown. This sample was taken from a study of T-cell memory formation after mild COVID-19. At the level of the study: Each donor largely had its own TCR clusters. Study observations and caveats: Mostly located in CM and EM were contracting CD4+ clones, with contracting CD8+ clones located in EMRA.

CDR1 is DFQATT and CDR2 is SNEGSKA in the germline V gene (reference sequence). V was trimmed by 3 bases and J by 1 base, leaving 13 bases between them. This CDR3 spans 14 amino acids. TCRdb analysed the 5' RACE reads with MiXCR anew, one entry per CDR3 protein. The table lists a few hundred thousand distinct CDR3 sequences, around 30% of them singletons, with more than 9.5% in the top ten. Sequences were obtained from PBMCs or a T cell subset sorted from them (not recorded which). The chain links TRBV20-1 to TRBJ2-7; weak D call: TRBD1 (6 bases). This TCR derives from an adult woman who had mild COVID-19 (a few samples of this study predate the infection). Cell type and time point are not known. CDR3 in DNA: TGCAGTGCTAGTGTAAGGGGGTTATCCTACGAGCAGTACTTC. Amino acids: CSASVRGLSYEQYF.